This TCR beta chain comes out of a study of CD8 T cells in ankylosing spondylitis. The CDR3 is 12 amino acids. Germline V gives CDR1 SQVTM, CDR2 ANQGSEA. Trimming removed 7 bases at V and 4 bases at J, with 13 bases between. MiXCR, applied by TCRdb to the 5' RACE reads, yields one record per CDR3 protein. The profile shows 300,000 to 350,000 distinct CDR3 sequences, under 15% of them singletons. J is TRBJ1-1 and V is TRBV29-1; D is possibly TRBD1 (6 bases). This TCR was recovered from a male donor with ankylosing spondylitis or in good health (not recorded which). The sequenced sample consisted of blood, either unsorted or a sorted T cell fraction (not recorded which). CDR3 sequence (DNA): TGCAGCGGGCTTAGGGGGGGCACTGAAGCTTTCTTT. Residues: CSGLRGGTEAFF.